This T cell receptor beta chain came from a study of blood T cell repertoires in COVID-19. V gave up 1 base and J gave up 0 bases; unmatched junction bases: 14. CDR1 is MNHEY and CDR2 is SVGEGT in the germline V gene. This CDR3 spans 20 amino acids. It was during active infection that Seattle patients were enrolled and then longitudinally followed. Sequencing used immunoSEQ multiplex PCR; TCRdb keeps in-frame clones, though not all of them. The table shows over 100,000 clones, with roughly 89% occurring only once. The specimen was peripheral blood. The TCR originated in a man in his 60s with COVID-19, enrolled during active disease. The chain recombines TRBV6-2 or TRBV6-3 with TRBJ1-3; TRBD1 matches 8 bases. The CDR3 region is CASSYYSRDRSSYSGNTIYF. CDR3 DNA sequence: TGTGCCAGCAGTTACTATTCTCGGGACAGGAGTTCGTACTCTGGAAACACCATATATTTT.